A single T cell receptor (beta chain) is shown here with its context. There is no known antigen for this receptor. Base qualities were left out, and no much larger clone turns up one base away. TCRbeta repertoires were sequenced from genomic DNA with the immunoSEQ hsTCRB assay version 4 in survey mode. For TCRbeta sequencing, genomic DNA was diluted to approximately 9.9 ng/uL, and up to about 1 ug was used per sample. From the authors' description of their analysis: ImmunoSeq Analyzer 3.0 was used for analysis of TCRbeta data, and diversity was computed on productive nucleotide rearrangements. Using the Immunarch R package, lower-bound TCR diversity was estimated with the improved Chao index and clonality was estimated with the Gini coefficient. Different nucleotide rearrangements encoding the same CDR3beta amino acid sequence were treated as distinct clonotypes. Differential abundance analysis found TCRbeta sequences that were significantly enriched in antigen-responding cells compared with anti-CD3/anti-CD28-activated cells. Using predicted peptide-MHC specificity as the basis, GLIPH2 grouped TCRs into clusters, both for each participant individually and for the merged data sets that combined participants. The table was pulled from immuneACCESS by TCRdb, which kept in-frame rearrangements only. Such tables lose some clones; where checked, under half of the loss comes from unresolved V genes, and the rest has no known cause. That table is the source of V, J and clone size, and D and trimming were worked out from the DNA. The sample table records about 40,000 clones; around 78% of these occur just once. Of the sample, 12% to 15% falls within the top ten clones.

The sample comes from a study of persistence of HIV-infected CD4 T cells (dated by TCRdb to the early 2020s). General notes on the study: The study isolated CMV- and HIV-1 Gag-responding CD4+ T cells from ART-treated individuals to examine antigen-driven clonal expansion of HIV-1-infected cells. The median time participants had been on suppressive ART was 8 to 9 years. Peripheral blood samples of up to about 180 mL were obtained at multiple time points, with the exception of two participants, for whom leukapheresis was performed at a single time point. Proviral sequencing was used to assess clonality among infected cells, whereas TCRbeta sequencing gauged the clonality of all cells within each sorted population. The TCR cluster analysis across participants included roughly 8 participants for CMV and 6 or 7 participants for Gag.

V lost 8 bases and J lost 8 bases, and the count of bases not matched to a germline gene is 9. There are 15 amino acids in the CDR3, from cysteine to phenylalanine inclusive. Of all the DNA, just the CDR3 is kept, 45 bases in frame from base 1. CDR1 and CDR2 are read off the germline V gene as MGHDK and SYGVNS. The treatment or condition label here, explained by the study, means: suppressive antiretroviral therapy. A pool of overlapping HIV-1 Gag 15-mer peptides, at roughly 1 ug per peptide per mL, was used to stimulate the cells. Memory CD4+ T cells that did not respond, being CD40L-negative, CD69-negative and CD45RO-high, were sorted as memory populations depleted of antigen-responding cells. Participants were HIV-1-infected adults who started suppressive ART during chronic infection. For at least 4 years, the participants' plasma HIV-1 RNA had been undetectable, below 50 copies/mL. To be included, participants needed a CD4+ T cell count above 400 cells/uL and a positive CMV serology. Before stimulation, PBMCs were isolated using density centrifugation and depleted of CD8+ T cells. For 15 to 20 hours, CD8-depleted PBMCs were stimulated with anti-CD28/CD49d costimulation, a CD40-blocking antibody, and enfuvirtide, which was added to prevent new infections. Sorting was done on either a Beckman Coulter MoFlo Legacy or an XDP sorter, and propidium iodide was used to exclude dead cells. The QIAamp DNA Mini Kit was used for genomic DNA extraction from samples above one million cells, and the Quick-DNA Microprep Kit was used otherwise.

What the research found in general, with its limitations: Within the same sorted populations, TCR oligoclonality correlated with proviral oligoclonality. Restriction of bulk TCR analyses to the rare CMV-responding cells that actually carried HIV-1 proviruses was not possible. Enrichment of degenerate expanded CDR3beta sequences was found in antigen-responding cells, suggesting convergent selection of CD4+ responses to CMV and Gag. Only a small number of individuals took part in the study, and only a limited range of antigens was tested. TCRbeta richness in CMV- and Gag-responding cells was significantly lower than in anti-CD3/anti-CD28-responding cells; CMV-responding cells had higher oligoclonality than CD3/CD28-stimulated and Gag-responding cells.

This receptor was identified in an adult man with HIV who was CMV-seropositive. The V and J segments used are TRBV25-1 and TRBJ1-4; the central 12 bases match TRBD1. Here the sequenced sample was CD4+ T cells sorted from PBMCs after roughly 18-hour stimulation, taken from a patient who received antiretroviral therapy. The cell subset or site label here, explained by the study, means: CD40L-CD69- CD45RO-high memory CD4 T cells not responding to Gag peptides. The nucleotide sequence reads TGTGCCAGCTCTGGGACAGGGGGCGGAGAAGAAAAACTGTTTTTT. Translated, it reads CASSGTGGGEEKLFF.